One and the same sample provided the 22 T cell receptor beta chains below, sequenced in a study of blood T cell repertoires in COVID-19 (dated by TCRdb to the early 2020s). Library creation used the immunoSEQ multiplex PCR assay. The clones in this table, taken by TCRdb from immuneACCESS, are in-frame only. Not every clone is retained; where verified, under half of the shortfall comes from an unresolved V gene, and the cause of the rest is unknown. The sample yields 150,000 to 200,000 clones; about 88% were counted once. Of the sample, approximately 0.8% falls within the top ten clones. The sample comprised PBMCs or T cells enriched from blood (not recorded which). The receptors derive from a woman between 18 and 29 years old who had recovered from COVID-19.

In DNA, the CDR3 is TGTGCCAGCGTCCCCTGGCGGAGCTCCTACAATGAGCAGTTCTTC. Residues: CASVPWRSSYNEQFF. The chain links TRBV2 to TRBJ2-1; D remains unclear. Deletions cut 8 bases from V and 0 bases from J, with 14 bases between. There are 15 residues in the CDR3. Looked up from germline, CDR1 is SNHLY and CDR2 is FYNNEI.

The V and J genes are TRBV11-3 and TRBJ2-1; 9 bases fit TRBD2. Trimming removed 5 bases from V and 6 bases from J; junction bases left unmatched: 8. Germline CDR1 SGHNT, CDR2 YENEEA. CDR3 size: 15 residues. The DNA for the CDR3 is TGTGCCAGCAGCCGTAGCGGGAGCATTAGCAATGAGCAGTTCTTC. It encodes CASSRSGSISNEQFF.

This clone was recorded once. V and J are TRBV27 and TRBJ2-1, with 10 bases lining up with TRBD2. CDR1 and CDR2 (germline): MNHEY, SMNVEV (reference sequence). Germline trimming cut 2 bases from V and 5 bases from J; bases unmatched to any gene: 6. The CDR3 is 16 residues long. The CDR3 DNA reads TGTGCCAGCAGTTTAAGGTCTAGCGGGGGAGACAATGAGCAGTTCTTC. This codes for CASSLRSSGGDNEQFF.

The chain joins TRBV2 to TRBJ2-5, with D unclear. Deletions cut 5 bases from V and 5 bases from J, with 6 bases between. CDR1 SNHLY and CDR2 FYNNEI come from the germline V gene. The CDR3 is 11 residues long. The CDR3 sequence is CASSRLETQYF. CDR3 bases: TGTGCCAGCAGTCGTTTGGAGACCCAGTACTTC. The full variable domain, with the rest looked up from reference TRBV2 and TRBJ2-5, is EPEVTQTPSHQVTQMGQEVILRCVPISNHLYFYWYRQILGQKVEFLVSFYNNEISEKSEIFDDQFSVERPDGSNFTLKIRSTKLEDSAMYFCASSRLETQYFGPGTRLLVL.

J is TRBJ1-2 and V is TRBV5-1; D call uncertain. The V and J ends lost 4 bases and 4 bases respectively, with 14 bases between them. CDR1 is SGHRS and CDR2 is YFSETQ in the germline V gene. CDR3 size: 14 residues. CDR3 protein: CASSADGETYGYTF. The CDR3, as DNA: TGCGCCAGCAGCGCCGACGGGGAAACCTATGGCTACACCTTC.

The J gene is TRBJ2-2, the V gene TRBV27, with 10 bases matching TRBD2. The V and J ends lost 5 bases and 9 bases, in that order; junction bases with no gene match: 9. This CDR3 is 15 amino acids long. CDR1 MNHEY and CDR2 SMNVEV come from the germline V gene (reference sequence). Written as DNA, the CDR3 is TGTGCCAGCAGTCCCACTAGCGGGGATAGGCGGGAGCTGTTTTTT. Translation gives CASSPTSGDRRELFF.

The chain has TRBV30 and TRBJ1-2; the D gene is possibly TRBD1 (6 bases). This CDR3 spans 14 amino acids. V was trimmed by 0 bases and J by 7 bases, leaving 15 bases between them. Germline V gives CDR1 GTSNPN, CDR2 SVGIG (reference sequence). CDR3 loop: CAWSVSGQRIGYTF. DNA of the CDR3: TGTGCCTGGAGTGTCTCCGGACAGAGAATTGGCTACACCTTC. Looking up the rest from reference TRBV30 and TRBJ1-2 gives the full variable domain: SQTIHQWPATLVQPVGSPLSLECTVEGTSNPNLYWYRQAAGRGLQLLFYSVGIGQISSEVPQNLSASRPQDRQFILSSKKLLLSDSGFYLCAWSVSGQRIGYTFGSGTRLTVV.

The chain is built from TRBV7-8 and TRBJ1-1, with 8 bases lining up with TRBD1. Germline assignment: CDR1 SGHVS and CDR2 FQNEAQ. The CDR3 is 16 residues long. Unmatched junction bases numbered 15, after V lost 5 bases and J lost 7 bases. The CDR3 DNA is TGTGCCAGCAGCCCCCCGGCCGGGACAGGTCCCCGTGAAGCTTTCTTT. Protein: CASSPPAGTGPREAFF. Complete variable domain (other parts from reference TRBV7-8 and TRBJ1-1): GAGVSQSPRYKVAKRGQDVALRCDPISGHVSLFWYQQALGQGPEFLTYFQNEAQLDKSGLPSDRFFAERPEGSVSTLKIQRTQQEDSAVYLCASSPPAGTGPREAFFGQGTRLTVV.

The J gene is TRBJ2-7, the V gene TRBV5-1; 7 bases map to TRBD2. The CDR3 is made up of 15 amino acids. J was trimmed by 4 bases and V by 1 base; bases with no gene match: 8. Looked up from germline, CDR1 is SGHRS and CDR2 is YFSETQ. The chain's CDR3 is CASSLYPGGKYEQYF. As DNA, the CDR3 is TGCGCCAGCAGCTTGTATCCCGGGGGGAAATACGAGCAGTACTTC.

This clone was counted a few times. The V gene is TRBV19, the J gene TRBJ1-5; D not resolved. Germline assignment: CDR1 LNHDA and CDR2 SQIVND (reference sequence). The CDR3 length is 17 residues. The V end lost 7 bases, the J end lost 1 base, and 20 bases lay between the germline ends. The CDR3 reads CASKAGRSNLSNQPQHF. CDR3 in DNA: TGTGCCAGTAAGGCGGGCAGATCAAATCTGAGCAATCAGCCCCAGCATTTT.

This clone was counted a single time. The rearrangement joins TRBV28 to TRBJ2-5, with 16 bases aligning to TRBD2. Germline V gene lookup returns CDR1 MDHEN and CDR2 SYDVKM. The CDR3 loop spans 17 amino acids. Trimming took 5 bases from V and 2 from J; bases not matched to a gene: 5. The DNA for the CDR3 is TGTGCCAGCAGTCCGGGACTAGCGGGAGGGGGACAAGAGACCCAGTACTTC. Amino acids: CASSPGLAGGGQETQYF.

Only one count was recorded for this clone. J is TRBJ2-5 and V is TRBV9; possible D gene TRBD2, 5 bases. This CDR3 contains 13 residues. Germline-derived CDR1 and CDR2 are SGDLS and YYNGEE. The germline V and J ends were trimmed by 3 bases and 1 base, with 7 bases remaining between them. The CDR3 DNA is TGTGCCAGCAGCGCGGGATTCCAAGAGACCCAGTACTTC. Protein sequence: CASSAGFQETQYF.

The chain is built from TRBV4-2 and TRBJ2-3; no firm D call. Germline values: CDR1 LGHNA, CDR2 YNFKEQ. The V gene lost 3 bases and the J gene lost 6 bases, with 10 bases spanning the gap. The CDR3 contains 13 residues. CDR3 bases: TGTGCCAGCAGCCAGGCCTTGAGGGATACGCAGTATTTT. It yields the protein CASSQALRDTQYF.

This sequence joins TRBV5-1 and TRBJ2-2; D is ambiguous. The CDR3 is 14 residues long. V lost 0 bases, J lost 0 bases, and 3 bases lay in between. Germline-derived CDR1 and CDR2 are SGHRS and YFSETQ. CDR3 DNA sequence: TGCGCCAGCAGCTTGGCCACGAACACCGGGGAGCTGTTTTTT. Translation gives CASSLATNTGELFF.

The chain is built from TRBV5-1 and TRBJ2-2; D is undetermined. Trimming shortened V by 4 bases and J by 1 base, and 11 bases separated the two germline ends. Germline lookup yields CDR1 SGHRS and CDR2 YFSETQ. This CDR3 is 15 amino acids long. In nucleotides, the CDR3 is TGCGCCAGCAGCCAAACCCTAGGGAACACCGGGGAGCTGTTTTTT. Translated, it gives CASSQTLGNTGELFF.

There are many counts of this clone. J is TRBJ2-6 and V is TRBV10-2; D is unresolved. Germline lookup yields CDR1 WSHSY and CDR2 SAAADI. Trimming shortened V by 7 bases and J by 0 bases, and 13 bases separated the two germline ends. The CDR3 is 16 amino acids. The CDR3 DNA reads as TGCGCCAGCAATAAAGACGGAGACTCTGGGGCCAACGTCCTGACTTTC. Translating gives CASNKDGDSGANVLTF.

The CDR3 DNA follows: TGCGCCAGCAGCCCACCGGGACTAGCGTCAGAGACCCAGTACTTC. Encoded protein: CASSPPGLASETQYF. The J gene is TRBJ2-5, the V gene TRBV5-1, with TRBD2 matching over 10 bases. CDR1 is SGHRS, CDR2 YFSETQ, per germline. V lost 4 bases to trimming and J lost 4 bases; unmatched junction nucleotides: 7. CDR3 length: 15 residues.

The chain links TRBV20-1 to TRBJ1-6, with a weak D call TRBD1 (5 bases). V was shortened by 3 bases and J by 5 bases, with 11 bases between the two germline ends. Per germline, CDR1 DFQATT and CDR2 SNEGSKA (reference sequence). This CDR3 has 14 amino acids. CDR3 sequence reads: CSASLQAHNSPLHF. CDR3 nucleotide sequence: TGCAGTGCTAGTTTACAGGCACATAATTCACCCCTCCACTTT.

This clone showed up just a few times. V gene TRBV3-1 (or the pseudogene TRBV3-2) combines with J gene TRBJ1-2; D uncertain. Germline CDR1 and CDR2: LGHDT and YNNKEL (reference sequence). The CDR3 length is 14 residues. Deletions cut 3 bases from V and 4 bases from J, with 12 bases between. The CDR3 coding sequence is TGTGCCAGCAGCCAGACCGTCGGGGTCTATGGCTACACCTTC. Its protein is CASSQTVGVYGYTF.

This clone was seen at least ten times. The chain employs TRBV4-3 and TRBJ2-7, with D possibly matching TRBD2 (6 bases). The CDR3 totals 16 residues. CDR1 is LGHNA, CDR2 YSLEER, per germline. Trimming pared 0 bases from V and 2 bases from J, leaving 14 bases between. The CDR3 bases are TGCGCCAGCAGCCAAGAGGGCGGGAACCCTGCCTACGAGCAGTACTTC. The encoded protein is CASSQEGGNPAYEQYF.

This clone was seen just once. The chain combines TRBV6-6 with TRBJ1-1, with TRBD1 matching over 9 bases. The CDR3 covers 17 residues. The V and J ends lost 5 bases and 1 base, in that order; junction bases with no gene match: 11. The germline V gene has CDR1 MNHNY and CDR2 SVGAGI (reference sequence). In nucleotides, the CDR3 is TGTGCCAGCAGTCGAGGGGGGACAGGGCCGAGGAACACTGAAGCTTTCTTT. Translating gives CASSRGGTGPRNTEAFF.

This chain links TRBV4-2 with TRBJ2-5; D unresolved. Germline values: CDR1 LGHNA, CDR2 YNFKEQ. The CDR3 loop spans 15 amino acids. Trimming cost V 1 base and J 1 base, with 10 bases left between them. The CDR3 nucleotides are TGTGCCAGCAGCCAAGTAGCTGTGCCCCAAGAGACCCAGTACTTC. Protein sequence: CASSQVAVPQETQYF.